The 25 T cell receptor beta chains reported below all come from one sample, sequenced in a study of T cells in Graves' hyperthyroidism and ophthalmopathy. RNA transcripts served as the template for amplifying TCR beta CDR3 regions. A set of HTBI primers served as the primers for a first-round RT-PCR of the TCR CDR3. Using its own MiXCR run on the multiplex PCR reads, TCRdb lists one record per CDR3 protein. This table has more than 550,000 distinct CDR3 sequences, 40% to 55% appearing once. The sequencing sample was made of peripheral blood or thyroid tissue (not recorded which). Every receptor here comes from an adult man with Graves' disease, either hyperthyroidism or ophthalmopathy (not recorded which).

This clonotype was recorded at least ten times. V usage is TRBV5-5 and J usage is TRBJ2-5; 7 bases are a match to TRBD2. Trimming removed 1 base from V and 5 bases from J; junction bases left unmatched: 8. The CDR3 sequence is 15 residues long. CDR1 is SGHKS and CDR2 is YYEKEE in the germline V gene (reference sequence). The CDR3 bases are TGTGCCAGCAGCTTGACTAGCGCCACTGGGGAGACCCAGTACTTC. It encodes CASSLTSATGETQYF.

In the case of this clonotype: A read error is possible here, since a much larger clone lies one base away. This chain joins TRBV29-1 and TRBJ2-7, with 11 nucleotides matching TRBD2. From germline, CDR1 is SQVTM and CDR2 ANQGSEA. V lost 5 bases to trimming and J lost 5 bases; unmatched junction nucleotides: 17. The CDR3 totals 17 residues. The CDR3 is CSVKGWLAGGSVDEQYF. For the CDR3, the DNA is TGCAGCGTTAAAGGATGGCTAGCGGGAGGAAGTGTGGACGAGCAGTACTTC.

Only one count was recorded for this clonotype. A much larger clonotype is one base distant, so this may be a read error. The V gene is TRBV7-9, the J gene TRBJ1-6; no firm D call. The CDR3 sequence is 15 residues long. CDR1 SEHNR and CDR2 FQNEAQ come from the germline V gene (reference sequence). The CDR3 spells CANSLVGQNNSPLHF. The CDR3 nucleotides read TGTGCCAACAGCTTAGTCGGTCAAAATAATTCACCCCTCCACTTT.

This clonotype was counted between two and nine times. The CDR3 protein is CASSYSITAQETQYF. The CDR3 DNA reads as TGTGCCAGCAGTTACTCGATTACAGCGCAAGAGACCCAGTACTTC. This sequence joins TRBV6-6 and TRBJ2-5; D not certain. The ends were cut back, 0 bases at V and 2 bases at J, with 10 bases in the middle. The CDR3 runs 15 residues. Germline assignment: CDR1 MNHNY and CDR2 SVGAGI (reference sequence).

This clonotype was detected ten times or more. The J gene is TRBJ2-5, the V gene TRBV12-3 or TRBV12-4, with D tentatively TRBD1 (6 bases). V was cut by 5 bases and J by 6 bases, with 22 bases left in between. The CDR3 extends over 16 amino acids. CDR3 sequence reads: CASSPPRMGAGKTQYF. CDR3 sequence (DNA): TGTGCCAGCAGTCCCCCGCGGATGGGGGCGGGTAAGACCCAGTACTTC.

The V call is TRBV25-1, the J call TRBJ1-2, with D possibly TRBD1 on 5 matching bases. The CDR3 runs 15 residues. Germline V gene data show CDR1 as MGHDK and CDR2 as SYGVNS. V gave up 9 bases and J gave up 6 bases, with 23 bases separating them. CDR3 amino acids: CASSIFQGGENGYTF. CDR3 DNA: TGTGCCAGTAGTATATTTCAGGGTGGCGAAAATGGCTACACCTTC.

V gene TRBV10-3 combines with J gene TRBJ2-5; D may match TRBD1 or TRBD2 (5 bases each). CDR1 and CDR2 from the germline V gene are ENHRY and SYGVKD. The CDR3 is 14 residues long. Trimming cost V 6 bases and J 5 bases, with 16 bases left between them. CDR3 sequence reads: CAIRAMRAGETQYF. Here the CDR3 DNA reads TGTGCCATCAGGGCGATGAGGGCAGGGGAGACCCAGTACTTC.

This clonotype was detected once. J is TRBJ1-1 and V is TRBV7-6, with D unclear. Trimming left V 7 bases short and J 4 bases short, with 13 bases between. The germline gives CDR1 SGHVS, CDR2 FNYEAQ. This CDR3 region has 13 residues. CDR3 region: CASKADLGTEAFF. CDR3 sequence (DNA): TGTGCCAGCAAGGCGGATCTAGGCACTGAAGCTTTCTTT.

This clonotype was picked up one time. V usage is TRBV6-6 and J usage is TRBJ1-1; D is undetermined. The V gene lost 4 bases and the J gene lost 0 bases, with 9 bases spanning the gap. Germline V CDR1 and CDR2: MNHNY, SVGAGI (reference sequence). The CDR3 sequence is 14 residues long. CDR3 protein: CASSFPGVNTEAFF. CDR3 DNA: TGTGCCAGCAGTTTCCCTGGGGTGAACACTGAAGCTTTCTTT.

The chain uses TRBV29-1 and TRBJ2-7; 9 nucleotides line up with TRBD2. Germline values: CDR1 SQVTM, CDR2 ANQGSEA. The CDR3 sequence is 15 residues long. V lost 3 bases and J lost 0; bases outside the gene matches: 6. CDR3 DNA: TGCAGCGTTGAGCGCGGGAGGGGTATCTCCTACGAGCAGTACTTC. Its protein is CSVERGRGISYEQYF.

The chain is built from TRBV7-3 and TRBJ1-6; D gene uncertain. Trimming left V 2 bases short and J 10 bases short, with 15 bases between. CDR1 and CDR2 from the germline V gene are SGHTA and FQGTGA. CDR3 length: 15 residues. Here the CDR3 reads CASSLGPGGNSPLHF. The CDR3 bases are TGTGCCAGCAGCTTAGGTCCAGGAGGGAACTCACCCCTCCACTTT.

This clonotype was observed a handful of times. This chain uses TRBV12-3 or TRBV12-4 with TRBJ2-5; 9 bases agree with TRBD2. The CDR3 runs 15 residues. V shed 6 bases, J shed 5 bases, and the junction held 10 bases outside the gene matches. The CDR3, as DNA: TGTGCCAGCAGCTCTCAGGGCGGGGGGGCGGAGACCCAGTACTTC. Encoded protein: CASSSQGGGAETQYF.

This chain uses TRBV6-6 with TRBJ1-2; a weak D match, TRBD1 (6 bases). Trimming removed 5 bases at V and 5 bases at J, with 24 bases between. Germline V gene sequence: CDR1 MNHNY, CDR2 SVGAGI (reference sequence). The CDR3 length is 17 residues. CDR3 sequence reads: CASSRGQRTLPFYGYTF. The CDR3, as DNA: TGTGCCAGCAGTCGAGGACAGAGAACTCTCCCCTTTTATGGCTACACCTTC.

The V call is TRBV7-3, the J call TRBJ1-1; D not resolved. Germline V CDR1 and CDR2: SGHTA, FQGTGA. V lost 4 bases and J 1 base, leaving 7 bases between the germline ends. CDR3 size: 13 residues. The DNA for the CDR3 is TGTGCCAGCAGCTCGGAACGGAACACTGAAGCTTTCTTT. This translates into CASSSERNTEAFF.

The rearrangement joins TRBV6-4 to TRBJ1-5; maybe TRBD1 (5 bases). V was trimmed by 5 bases and J by 11 bases, leaving 16 bases between them. The CDR3 runs 13 residues. The germline CDR1 and CDR2 sequences are MRHNA and SNTAGT. The CDR3 spells CASSLVQGRSQHF. CDR3 coding DNA: TGTGCCAGCAGTTTAGTCCAGGGACGGTCCCAGCATTTT.

This clonotype was seen at least ten times. The chain combines TRBV15 with TRBJ1-2; D is possibly TRBD1 (5 bases). The CDR3 runs to 15 residues. Germline V gives CDR1 LNHNV, CDR2 YYDKDF (reference sequence). V was pared by 0 bases and J by 6 bases, with 14 bases between. The CDR3 DNA reads as TGTGCCACCAGCAGAGATCGGGGGGAGGTCGATGGCTACACCTTC. Amino acid sequence: CATSRDRGEVDGYTF.

The chain is built from TRBV19 and TRBJ1-5; TRBD1 might be the D (5 bases). The CDR3 consists of 16 residues. Germline CDR1 LNHDA, CDR2 SQIVND (reference sequence). The V end lost 6 bases, the J end lost 3 bases, and 18 bases lay between the germline ends. In nucleotides, the CDR3 is TGTGCCAGTAGAGGACGACAGAGATGGGCCAATCAGCCCCAGCATTTT. It yields the protein CASRGRQRWANQPQHF.

This chain uses TRBV14 with TRBJ2-6, with a possible D match to TRBD1 (5 bases). Trimming left V 4 bases short and J 0 bases short, with 16 bases between. CDR3 length: 18 residues. Germline assignment: CDR1 SGHDN and CDR2 FVKESK. The CDR3 nucleotides are TGTGCCAGCAGCCGCGATGTAGGGGCTAGCTCTGGGGCCAACGTCCTGACTTTC. It specifies CASSRDVGASSGANVLTF.

The V call is TRBV14, the J call TRBJ2-2, with TRBD1 matching 7 bases. The junction had 8 bases not matched to a gene; V was cut back by 10 bases and J by 6 bases. CDR1 and CDR2 from the germline V gene are SGHDN and FVKESK. The CDR3 has 13 residues. The chain's CDR3 is CATGTEVAGELFF. DNA for the CDR3: TGTGCCACCGGGACAGAGGTCGCCGGGGAGCTGTTTTTT.

The J gene is TRBJ2-6, the V gene TRBV11-2; D may match TRBD1 or TRBD2 (6 bases each). Germline V CDR1 and CDR2: SGHAT, FQNNGV. Trimming shortened V by 5 bases and J by 1 base, and 12 bases separated the two germline ends. CDR3 length: 16 amino acids. The CDR3 loop reads CASSRGDWSGANVLTF. The DNA of the CDR3 is TGTGCCAGCAGCAGGGGGGACTGGTCTGGGGCCAACGTCCTGACTTTC.

The chain couples TRBV7-9 to TRBJ1-2, with a weak D call TRBD1 (5 bases). The V and J ends lost 6 bases and 0 bases respectively, with 11 bases between them. Looked up from germline, CDR1 is SEHNR and CDR2 is FQNEAQ (reference sequence). CDR3 length: 14 residues. The CDR3 loop reads CASSSGAANYGYTF. In DNA form, the CDR3 reads TGTGCCAGCAGTTCCGGGGCCGCTAACTATGGCTACACCTTC. The entire variable domain, with the rest obtained from reference TRBV7-9 and TRBJ1-2, is as follows: DTGVSQNPRHKITKRGQNVTFRCDPISEHNRLYWYRQTLGQGPEFLTYFQNEAQLEKSRLLSDRFSAERPKGSFSTLEIQRTEQGDSAMYLCASSSGAANYGYTFGSGTRLTVV.

This clonotype was detected ten times or more. This sequence joins TRBV2 and TRBJ2-5; TRBD2 matches 10 bases. Germline V gene lookup returns CDR1 SNHLY and CDR2 FYNNEI. The CDR3 consists of 16 residues. J lost 0 bases, V lost 6 bases, and 7 bases had no gene match. The CDR3 sequence: CASRTGLAPYQETQYF. The CDR3 DNA is TGTGCCAGCAGGACGGGACTAGCGCCGTACCAAGAGACCCAGTACTTC.

The rearrangement uses TRBV12-3 or TRBV12-4 and TRBJ2-6; no clear D gene. The CDR3 loop spans 18 amino acids. Trimming removed 0 bases at V and 0 bases at J, with 12 bases between. The CDR3, as DNA: TGTGCCAGCAGTTTAGCCCTTCACGCAGTCTCTGGGGCCAACGTCCTGACTTTC. Amino acids: CASSLALHAVSGANVLTF.

This clonotype was counted once. A read error is possible here, since a much larger clone lies one base away. This CDR3 is missing its conserved last phenylalanine or tryptophan, likely due to a read error. The chain combines TRBV29-1 with TRBJ1-2; TRBD1 might be the D (5 bases). The CDR3 spans 14 residues. CDR1 is SQVTM, CDR2 ANQGSEA, per germline. Trimming took 2 bases from V and 0 from J, leaving 10 bases between them. CDR3: CSVEWRGANYGYTL. In nucleotides, the CDR3 is TGCAGCGTTGAATGGAGGGGTGCTAACTATGGCTACACCCTC.

Notes on this clonotype: A much larger clone lies one base from this, so it may be a read error. The V call is TRBV11-2, the J call TRBJ1-1; 7 bases line up with TRBD1. The CDR3 extends over 12 amino acids. Looked up from germline, CDR1 is SGHAT and CDR2 is FQNNGV. Unmatched junction bases numbered 3, after V lost 7 bases and J lost 4 bases. CDR3 DNA sequence: TGTGCCAGCACGCAGGGGGGCACTGAAGCTTTCTTT. Its translation is CASTQGGTEAFF.